A single sample is the source of the 5 T cell receptor beta chains below, sequenced in a study of cytomegalovirus exposure and HLA in healthy donors. PCR primers comprised 60 Vbeta and 13 Jbeta primers. Repertoires were generated with immunoSEQ multiplex PCR, while TCRdb's copy carries only in-frame clones and drops some. The sample lists roughly 120,000 clones; around 87% were seen once. Sequenced material: PBMCs. These receptors were obtained from a man in his forties in good health and CMV-seronegative.

In DNA form, the CDR3 reads TGTGCCACCAGCAGAGATCCAGGGGACTCCTACGAGCAGTACTTC. Translated: CATSRDPGDSYEQYF. The chain uses TRBV15 and TRBJ2-7, with D maybe TRBD1 (6 bases). The length of the CDR3 is 15 residues. Trimming took 0 bases from V and 0 from J, leaving 9 bases between them. In germline, CDR1 is LNHNV, CDR2 YYDKDF (reference sequence).

The V and J genes are TRBV5-4 and TRBJ2-3, with a possible D match to TRBD2 (6 bases). V lost 4 bases to trimming and J lost 3 bases, with 9 bases between them. This CDR3 is 13 amino acids long. Germline V gives CDR1 SGHNT, CDR2 YYREEE (reference sequence). DNA for the CDR3: TGTGCCAGCAGCCCGGCGGGGACAGATACGCAGTATTTT. This translates into CASSPAGTDTQYF.

CDR3: CASSFSGVGDTQYF. The CDR3 DNA is TGTGCCAGCAGCTTTTCAGGGGTGGGAGATACGCAGTATTTT. The chain carries TRBV7-9 and TRBJ2-3; D might be TRBD1 (6 bases). The CDR3 length is 14 residues. Trimming stripped 3 bases from V and 5 bases from J, with 12 bases between. Germline-derived CDR1 and CDR2 are SEHNR and FQNEAQ (reference sequence).

This chain connects TRBV5-1 to TRBJ1-4, with 9 bases identical to TRBD1. This CDR3 region has 15 residues. With 4 bases clipped from V and 4 bases from J, the junction kept 5 bases outside the gene matches. The germline V gene encodes CDR1 SGHRS and CDR2 YFSETQ. The CDR3, as DNA: TGCGCCAGCAGCAGGACAGGGGCCCATAATGAAAAACTGTTTTTT. Its translation is CASSRTGAHNEKLFF.

The V and J genes are TRBV6-6 and TRBJ2-3, with 7 bases matching TRBD1. This CDR3 spans 15 amino acids. V dropped 0 bases and J dropped 4; count of bases not matched to a gene: 4. Germline CDR1 is MNHNY and CDR2 is SVGAGI (reference sequence). The CDR3 sequence: CASSYSTGNADTQYF. For the CDR3, the DNA is TGTGCCAGCAGTTACTCGACAGGGAATGCAGATACGCAGTATTTT.